This is a list of T cell receptor beta chains from one sample in a study of Graves' ophthalmopathy and Graves' hyperthyroidism. Each CDR3 protein is one row after TCRdb ran MiXCR on the multiplex PCR reads. The sample lists hundreds of thousands of distinct CDR3 sequences, more than 20% occurring once. The sequencing input was peripheral blood. Every receptor here comes from a woman aged 18-29 years with stable Graves' hyperthyroidism. Both conserved end residues are part of each CDR3. A D gene is named only where the DNA matches it firmly. The size entry is marked missing in some rows and otherwise reads once, few, many or a size class.

15	many	NA	TRBV7-2	TRBJ2-5	TGTGCCAGCAGCCCAGGGGGGACGGCACAAGAGACCCAGTACTTC	CASSPGGTAQETQYF
18	NA	TRBD1	TRBV6-2/TRBV6-3	TRBJ1-2	TGTGCCAGCAGTTACACCCTGGGACAGGGAGACTCTAACTATGGCTACACCTTC	CASSYTLGQGDSNYGYTF
18	NA	NA	TRBV4-1	TRBJ2-6	TGCGCCAGCAGCCAATTTATGCGGGGGCGCTCTGGGGCCAACGTCCTGACTTTC	CASSQFMRGRSGANVLTF
12	many	TRBD1	TRBV2	TRBJ1-2	TGTGCCAGCAGTGTAGGGGGACAGAGCTACACCTTC	CASSVGGQSYTF
18	few	TRBD1	TRBV6-2/TRBV6-3	TRBJ1-4	TGTGCCAGCAGTTACCCGGGACAGGGTATAGCCTCCGTGGAAAAACTGTTTTTT	CASSYPGQGIASVEKLFF
14	NA	NA	TRBV6-1	TRBJ1-3	TGTGCCAGCAGTGATGACGGGGAAATAAACACCATATATTTT	CASSDDGEINTIYF
15	NA	TRBD1	TRBV12-3/TRBV12-4	TRBJ2-7	TGTGCCAGCAGTTACGGGACAGGGGGCATCTACGAGCAGTACTTC	CASSYGTGGIYEQYF
14	many	NA	TRBV9	TRBJ1-2	TGTGCCAGCAGCGAAACACAGGAAAACTATGGCTACACCTTC	CASSETQENYGYTF
16	NA	NA	TRBV6-5	TRBJ2-2	TGTGCCAGCAGTTACTCAAGCGGTGGCAACACCGGGGAGCTGTTTTTT	CASSYSSGGNTGELFF
16	NA	NA	TRBV9	TRBJ1-3	TGTGCCAGCAGCGTAGCTACGGGGCCCTCTGGAAACACCATATATTTT	CASSVATGPSGNTIYF
15	many	TRBD1	TRBV13	TRBJ1-2	TGTGCCAGCAGCTTAGGGAGGGGGCAAGGGTATGGCTACACCTTC	CASSLGRGQGYGYTF
15	many	NA	TRBV20-1	TRBJ1-2	TGCAGTGCTAGAGGGGGACGGGAGACATTTGATGGCTACACCTTC	CSARGGRETFDGYTF
15	once	TRBD1	TRBV6-5	TRBJ2-5	TGTGCCAGCAGTTACTTAGGGACAGCCCAAGAGACCCAGTACTTC	CASSYLGTAQETQYF
14	many	TRBD2	TRBV11-3	TRBJ2-4	TGTGCCAGCAGCTCAAGAGCGGGAGGAGACATTCAGTACTTC	CASSSRAGGDIQYF
13	many	NA	TRBV24-1	TRBJ2-4	TGTGCCACCAGTGATGGTACGCTAAACATTAAGTACTTC	CATSDGTLNIKYF
15	many	TRBD1	TRBV24-1	TRBJ1-5	TGTGCCACCAGTGATTTCCGTGACAGGGATCAGCCCCAGCATTTT	CATSDFRDRDQPQHF
18	many	NA	TRBV28	TRBJ2-1	TGTGCCAGCAGGCCCTTCCGGCGGGGGCGCGGAGGGTGGGATGAGCAGTTCTTC	CASRPFRRGRGGWDEQFF
11	many	NA	TRBV24-1	TRBJ2-5	TGTGCCACCAGTCTCGGGGAGACCCAGTACTTC	CATSLGETQYF
13	NA	NA	TRBV30	TRBJ2-6	TGTGCCCGGACCACCTCTGGGGCCAACGTCCTGACTTTC	CARTTSGANVLTF
14	many	NA	TRBV20-1	TRBJ1-2	TGCAGTGCCCCCAACCCGGAGATACCTTATGGCTACACCTTC	CSAPNPEIPYGYTF
13	many	NA	TRBV7-3	TRBJ1-6	TGTGCCAGCAGCTTAGAGGAACGGTCACCCCTCCACTTT	CASSLEERSPLHF
14	few	TRBD1	TRBV6-2/TRBV6-3	TRBJ1-1	TGTGCCAGCAAACCAGGGGGCCTGAACACTGAAGCTTTCTTT	CASKPGGLNTEAFF
16	many	NA	TRBV15	TRBJ1-5	TGTGCCACCAGCAGACCTCGTAGTACCGTCAATCAGCCCCAGCATTTT	CATSRPRSTVNQPQHF
15	NA	NA	TRBV6-1	TRBJ1-1	TGTGCCAGCAATCCGTCAGGTGTTATGAACACCGAAGCTTTCTTT	CASNPSGVMNTEAFF
17	many	NA	TRBV20-1	TRBJ2-7	TGCAGTGCCATTTTTATAAGGGGAGGCGGGGACCCCTACGAGCAGTACTTC	CSAIFIRGGGDPYEQYF
14	many	TRBD1	TRBV9	TRBJ1-3	TGTGCCAGCAGCCTCAGGGGGCAAGGAAACACCATATATTTT	CASSLRGQGNTIYF
15	NA	NA	TRBV19	TRBJ1-3	TGTGCCAGTAGCCCGGGGGATAGCTCTGGAAACACCATATATTTT	CASSPGDSSGNTIYF
11	many	TRBD1	TRBV29-1	TRBJ1-2	TGCAGCGTTGGAGGGGGCCATGGCTACACCTTC	CSVGGGHGYTF
14	NA	NA	TRBV12-3/TRBV12-4	TRBJ1-2	TGTGCCAGCAGCACCACGGGGGGACTCTATGGCTACACCTTC	CASSTTGGLYGYTF
15	NA	NA	TRBV15	TRBJ1-5	TGTGCCACCAGCGCCTTGGGGGGGGCTCGTGGGTCCCAGCATTTT	CATSALGGARGSQHF
13	many	NA	TRBV29-1	TRBJ1-1	TGCAGCGTTCCCACAGGGCCCGTCACTGAAGCTTTCTTT	CSVPTGPVTEAFF
15	NA	NA	TRBV7-2	TRBJ2-5	TGTGCCAGCAGCCTCGGAGGGGGGGGCCGAGAGACCCAGTACTTC	CASSLGGGGRETQYF
18	many	NA	TRBV9	TRBJ2-2	TGTGCCAGCAGCGTAGAGAGAGGACTGGCAACGAACACCGGGGAGCTGTTTTTT	CASSVERGLATNTGELFF
17	many	TRBD1	TRBV12-3/TRBV12-4	TRBJ1-2	TGTGCCAGCAGTTTAAGGGACAGGGTGCCGAATTCCCCTGGCTACACCTTC	CASSLRDRVPNSPGYTF
12	many	NA	TRBV19	TRBJ2-7	TGTGCCAGTAGTACCAATCTCCACGAGCAGTACTTC	CASSTNLHEQYF
12	NA	TRBD1	TRBV28	TRBJ2-7	TGTGCCAGCAGGGGGGACAGGTTGGGGCAGTACTTC	CASRGDRLGQYF
13	many	TRBD1	TRBV12-3/TRBV12-4	TRBJ1-1	TGTGCCAGCAGAACAGGGGGCGCGGTTGAAGCTTTCTTT	CASRTGGAVEAFF
13	many	NA	TRBV2	TRBJ1-2	TGTGCCAGCAGTGAAGTCCCAGGGGCTGGCTACACCTTC	CASSEVPGAGYTF
13	NA	NA	TRBV28	TRBJ2-5	TGTGCCAGCAGCCCAGGGGCCTCGGAGACCCAGTACTTC	CASSPGASETQYF
14	many	NA	TRBV18	TRBJ2-7	TGTGCCAGCGCAATCGAACAGGGCCATTACGAGCAGTACTTC	CASAIEQGHYEQYF
16	many	NA	TRBV12-3/TRBV12-4	TRBJ2-2	TGTGCCAGCAGTCCTAGCACCCAGGGAAACACCGGGGAGCTGTTTTTT	CASSPSTQGNTGELFF
17	few	NA	TRBV28	TRBJ1-1	TGTGCCAGCAGTCATTACCCGTTCCTACAAAGCCCCACTGAAGCTTTCTTT	CASSHYPFLQSPTEAFF
15	NA	TRBD1	TRBV6-1	TRBJ1-1	TGTGCCAGCAGTGGCTCGGACAGGGGGGACACTGAAGCTTTCTTT	CASSGSDRGDTEAFF
15	many	NA	TRBV4-3	TRBJ2-7	TGCGCCAGCAGCCTAAGCGTTCAGGGTCCCTACGAGCAGTACTTC	CASSLSVQGPYEQYF
13	few	NA	TRBV12-3/TRBV12-4	TRBJ1-1	TGTGCCAGCACAGCCGGATTGACCACTGAAGCTTTCTTT	CASTAGLTTEAFF